These T cell receptor beta chains were read from a single sample in a study of Graves' ophthalmopathy and Graves' hyperthyroidism. TCRdb reanalysed the multiplex PCR reads using MiXCR and keeps one entry per CDR3 protein. The sample records a few hundred thousand distinct CDR3 sequences, 15% being singletons. Sequenced material: peripheral blood. The receptors originated from a woman aged 18-29 years with stable Graves' hyperthyroidism. Both conserved end residues are part of each CDR3. D genes are given only for firm matches. Some rows mark clone size as missing; the rest say once, few, many or name a class of expanded clone.

>TRBD1|many|TRBJ1-5|12|TRBV28
TGTGCCAGCGTACAGGGGAATCAGCCCCAGCATTTT
CASVQGNQPQHF
>TRBD2|few|TRBJ2-7|15|TRBV2
TGTGCCAGCAGTGGAGCGCCGGGACTAGCTAGGGGCCAGTACTTC
CASSGAPGLARGQYF
>NA|many|TRBJ2-5|16|TRBV11-1
TGTGCCAGCAGCGTCAGGCGGCCGGCGGTCCAAGAGACCCAGTACTTC
CASSVRRPAVQETQYF
>TRBD1|few|TRBJ2-4|12|TRBV19
TGTGCCAGCCAGGGGACAGGGGGTAGTGGCGAATTC
CASQGTGGSGEF
>NA|NA|TRBJ2-7|14|TRBV2
TGTGCCAGCAGTGAGGCGGGACCATTAGGGGAGCAGTACTTC
CASSEAGPLGEQYF
>NA|NA|TRBJ1-1|14|TRBV19
TGTGCCAGCCTTACGAACGGGTTCAACACTGAAGCTTTCTTT
CASLTNGFNTEAFF
>NA|many|TRBJ2-2|12|TRBV12-3/TRBV12-4
TGTGCCAGCAGTATGAACACCGGGGAGCTGTTTTTT
CASSMNTGELFF
>TRBD1|many|TRBJ1-2|14|TRBV19
TGTGCCAGTAGGCGGACAGGGGTGGGGTATGGCTACACCTTC
CASRRTGVGYGYTF
>NA|many|TRBJ1-5|14|TRBV12-5
TGTGCTAGTGGTTCCGGGACCCTCAATCAGCCCCAGCATTTT
CASGSGTLNQPQHF
>NA|many|TRBJ1-5|15|TRBV12-5
TGTGCTAGTGGTTTTGGGACCGCCAGTCGTCAGCCCCAGCATTTT
CASGFGTASRQPQHF
>TRBD2|many|TRBJ2-7|15|TRBV19
TGTGCCAGTAGTATCCTAGCGGGAGGTTCGGACGAGCAGTACTTC
CASSILAGGSDEQYF
>TRBD1|many|TRBJ1-1|14|TRBV7-2
TGTGCCAGCAGGTACAGGGGCGGGAACACTGAAGCTTTCTTT
CASRYRGGNTEAFF
>NA|many|TRBJ1-1|15|TRBV5-4
TGTGCCAGCAGCTTGAAGGGGGGAGGGAGGACTGAAGCTTTCTTT
CASSLKGGGRTEAFF
>TRBD1|many|TRBJ1-2|15|TRBV6-1
TGTGCCAGCAGTCCCCGGGACAGGGACCTCTATGGCTACACCTTC
CASSPRDRDLYGYTF
>TRBD2|NA|TRBJ2-2|18|TRBV24-1
TGTGCCACCAGCCCCCTAGGGACTAGCGGGGCGAACACCGGGGAGCTGTTTTTT
CATSPLGTSGANTGELFF
>NA|many|TRBJ1-1|13|TRBV15
TGTGCCACCAGCATTCTCATGAACACTGAAGCTTTCTTT
CATSILMNTEAFF
>NA|NA|TRBJ1-1|15|TRBV6-1
TGTGCCAGCAGTGGGGGACTCCCCGACCCCACTGAAGCTTTCTTT
CASSGGLPDPTEAFF
>TRBD1|NA|TRBJ2-7|13|TRBV6-2/TRBV6-3
TGTGCCAGCAGACCCGCGGACAGGGACGAGCAGTACTTC
CASRPADRDEQYF
>NA|many|TRBJ2-5|15|TRBV6-5
TGTGCCAGCAGTCCGCGAAGGAGGGGTTGGGAGACCCAGTACTTC
CASSPRRRGWETQYF
>NA|many|TRBJ2-7|11|TRBV29-1
TGCAGCGTCATCAGGGATCACGAGCAGTACTTC
CSVIRDHEQYF
>TRBD1|NA|TRBJ2-7|13|TRBV20-1
TGCAGTGCCGGGGACAGGACCTCGGACGAGCAGTACTTC
CSAGDRTSDEQYF